A single sample gave rise to the 3 T cell receptor beta chains below, sequenced in a study of blood T cell repertoires in COVID-19. Assay used: immunoSEQ multiplex PCR; TCRdb lists only in-frame clones, some missing. The sample contains 150,000 to 250,000 clones, around 80% of which appear only once. The sequencing input was peripheral blood. The receptors were gathered from a human donor with acute or convalescent COVID-19. The donor label of this sample is uncertain.

The chain joins TRBV10-3 to TRBJ2-2; TRBD2 might be the D (5 bases). The length of the CDR3 is 13 residues. Germline assignment: CDR1 ENHRY and CDR2 SYGVKD. Deletions cut 5 bases from V and 6 bases from J, with 10 bases between. The CDR3 coding sequence is TGTGCCATCAGTCGGGATGGGTCCGGGGAGCTGTTTTTT. This encodes CAISRDGSGELFF.

This clone has only one observation. V is TRBV5-8 and J is TRBJ1-5; 7 nucleotides line up with TRBD1. The CDR3 contains 17 residues. The germline V gene encodes CDR1 SGHTS and CDR2 YDEGEE. Germline trimming cut 2 bases from V and 0 bases from J; bases unmatched to any gene: 8. This chain's CDR3 is CASSLKGAHYSNQPQHF. Written as DNA, the CDR3 is TGTGCCAGCAGCTTAAAGGGGGCACATTATAGCAATCAGCCCCAGCATTTT.

The V call is TRBV5-1, the J call TRBJ1-4; D uncertain. CDR1 and CDR2 (germline): SGHRS, YFSETQ. The CDR3 length is 15 residues. V lost 4 bases, J lost 0 bases, and 10 bases lay in between. CDR3 coding DNA: TGCGCCAGCAGCCCTAGTCCTGCAACTAATGAAAAACTGTTTTTT. Translating it yields CASSPSPATNEKLFF.